One sample yielded the 17 T cell receptor beta chains listed below, sequenced in a study of control samples from healthy donors and cancer patients. Clones were read by immunoSEQ multiplex PCR, and TCRdb kept only the in-frame ones, dropping some. The sample shows 70,000 or so clones, around 92% of them seen only once. The sample comprised PBMCs. The receptors shown here come from a man aged 55 to 70 with lung cancer.

V and J are TRBV2 and TRBJ1-2, with D maybe TRBD1 (5 bases). The ends were cut back, 6 bases at V and 7 bases at J, with 12 bases in the middle. The CDR3 contains 12 residues. The germline V gene encodes CDR1 SNHLY and CDR2 FYNNEI. CDR3 residues: CASRGTEAGYTF. The CDR3 nucleotides are TGTGCCAGCAGGGGGACTGAGGCTGGCTACACCTTC.

The rearrangement joins TRBV6-5 to TRBJ1-6; D possibly corresponds to TRBD1 (6 bases). There are 13 residues in the CDR3. Germline lookup yields CDR1 MNHEY and CDR2 SVGAGI. Trimming shortened V by 2 bases and J by 13 bases, and 12 bases separated the two germline ends. CDR3 sequence: CASSYGGRAPLHF. The CDR3 region has the DNA TGTGCCAGCAGTTACGGGGGGCGGGCTCCCCTCCACTTT.

The V gene is TRBV7-9, the J gene TRBJ1-4, with 9 bases lining up with TRBD1. V shed 5 bases, J shed 5 bases, and the junction held 9 bases outside the gene matches. Per the germline V gene, CDR1 is SEHNR and CDR2 is FQNEAQ (reference sequence). The CDR3 is made up of 16 amino acids. The CDR3 sequence: CASSRWGTGNNEKLFF. The CDR3 DNA is TGTGCCAGCAGCCGCTGGGGGACAGGGAACAATGAAAAACTGTTTTTT.

The rearrangement joins TRBV9 to TRBJ2-3; TRBD2 aligns across 7 bases. Germline V gives CDR1 SGDLS, CDR2 YYNGEE. The CDR3 length is 14 residues. V was clipped by 3 bases and J by 5 bases; unmatched bases: 6. The CDR3 loop is CASSAAGEGDTQYF. The CDR3 DNA reads as TGTGCCAGCAGCGCCGCGGGAGAAGGAGATACGCAGTATTTT.

The rearrangement joins TRBV4-1 to TRBJ1-4; D gene unclear. Trimming left V 3 bases short and J 5 bases short, with 16 bases between. The CDR3 contains 16 residues. Germline V gene lookup returns CDR1 MGHRA and CDR2 YSYEKL. CDR3 protein: CASSQSYGKGNEKLFF. CDR3 coding DNA: TGCGCCAGCAGCCAGTCCTACGGGAAAGGCAATGAAAAACTGTTTTTT.

This chain uses TRBV5-1 with TRBJ1-1, with 8 positions matching TRBD1. This CDR3 is 15 amino acids long. Per the germline V gene, CDR1 is SGHRS and CDR2 is YFSETQ. Trimming removed 4 bases from V and 5 bases from J; junction bases left unmatched: 10. Here the CDR3 DNA reads TGCGCCAGCAGCCCGGCATGGACAGGGAGTACTGAAGCTTTCTTT. Amino acid sequence: CASSPAWTGSTEAFF.

The chain links TRBV7-9 to TRBJ2-6; tentatively, D is TRBD1 (6 bases). V lost 7 bases and J lost 2, with 9 bases in between. CDR1 and CDR2 (germline): SEHNR, FQNEAQ (reference sequence). The length of the CDR3 is 14 residues. This CDR3 is CASTAGAGANVLTF. Here the CDR3 DNA reads TGTGCCAGCACCGCAGGGGCTGGGGCCAACGTCCTGACTTTC.

V usage is TRBV27 and J usage is TRBJ1-1, with D possibly TRBD1 on 5 matching bases. The CDR3 loop spans 9 amino acids. Germline CDR1 MNHEY, CDR2 SMNVEV (reference sequence). The germline V and J ends were trimmed by 11 bases and 11 bases, with 12 bases remaining between them. The chain's CDR3 is CAATRGAFF. The CDR3, as DNA: TGTGCCGCAACCCGGGGGGCTTTCTTT.

V and J are TRBV6-5 and TRBJ1-6; TRBD1 aligns across 7 bases. V shed 4 bases, J shed 4 bases, and the junction held 7 bases outside the gene matches. This CDR3 has 16 residues. Germline loops: CDR1 MNHEY, CDR2 SVGAGI. CDR3 loop: CASSSAGQPYNSPLHF. Here the CDR3 DNA reads TGTGCCAGCAGTTCAGCGGGACAGCCTTATAATTCACCCCTCCACTTT.

This chain connects TRBV19 to TRBJ1-5; 9 bases line up with TRBD1. Unmatched junction bases numbered 14, after V lost 10 bases and J lost 1 base. This CDR3 contains 17 residues. Germline V gene lookup returns CDR1 LNHDA and CDR2 SQIVND (reference sequence). In DNA form, the CDR3 reads TGTGCCAACCGGGACAGGGTAATGAGAATAAGCAATCAGCCCCAGCATTTT. It codes for CANRDRVMRISNQPQHF.

This chain uses TRBV30 with TRBJ1-5, with no clear D. V was shortened by 1 base and J by 0 bases, with 10 bases between the two germline ends. The CDR3 extends over 15 amino acids. CDR1 and CDR2 from the germline V gene are GTSNPN and SVGIG (reference sequence). CDR3 bases: TGTGCCTGGAGTGCAAACGGGTATAGCAATCAGCCCCAGCATTTT. Residues: CAWSANGYSNQPQHF. Full variable domain (missing parts from reference TRBV30 and TRBJ1-5): SQTIHQWPATLVQPVGSPLSLECTVEGTSNPNLYWYRQAAGRGLQLLFYSVGIGQISSEVPQNLSASRPQDRQFILSSKKLLLSDSGFYLCAWSANGYSNQPQHFGDGTRLSIL.

The chain combines TRBV6-6 with TRBJ2-5; D tentatively fits TRBD1 or TRBD2 (5 bases each). The CDR3 loop spans 15 amino acids. V lost 0 bases and J 5 bases, leaving 13 bases between the germline ends. Germline V CDR1 and CDR2: MNHNY, SVGAGI (reference sequence). CDR3 in amino acids: CASSYSEFREETQYF. The CDR3 coding sequence is TGTGCCAGCAGTTACTCGGAGTTCAGGGAGGAGACCCAGTACTTC.

The J gene is TRBJ1-2, the V gene TRBV2; D is ambiguous. Germline V gene data show CDR1 as SNHLY and CDR2 as FYNNEI. The CDR3 consists of 13 residues. The V end was cut by 2 bases, the J end by 4 bases, with 8 bases between. CDR3 DNA sequence: TGTGCCAGCAGTGAAAACCAGGTCTATGGCTACACCTTC. Translating it yields CASSENQVYGYTF.

The chain links TRBV7-2 to TRBJ2-3, with TRBD2 matching over 8 bases. Germline V gives CDR1 SGHTA, CDR2 FQGNSA. V was clipped by 5 bases and J by 0 bases; unmatched bases: 10. The CDR3 totals 17 residues. CDR3 nucleotides: TGTGCCAGCAGCCCCCGCCGGGGCGGGGGGAGCACAGATACGCAGTATTTT. Translated, it gives CASSPRRGGGSTDTQYF.

The V call is TRBV6-6, the J call TRBJ2-7; no reliable D call. The V gene lost 5 bases and the J gene lost 2 bases, with 10 bases spanning the gap. CDR1 and CDR2 from the germline V gene are MNHNY and SVGAGI (reference sequence). The CDR3 is 13 residues long. CDR3 protein: CASSIVGTYEQYF. The DNA of the CDR3 is TGTGCCAGCAGTATCGTGGGGACCTACGAGCAGTACTTC.

The chain has TRBV30 and TRBJ2-1, with TRBD2 as a possible D gene (5 bases). Germline CDR1 and CDR2: GTSNPN and SVGIG (reference sequence). This CDR3 is 15 amino acids long. V lost 0 bases and J 0 bases, leaving 9 bases between the germline ends. The CDR3 coding sequence is TGTGCCTGGAGTGTACTGGCGGGCTCCTACAATGAGCAGTTCTTC. The encoded protein is CAWSVLAGSYNEQFF. Variable domain in full (rest from reference TRBV30 and TRBJ2-1): SQTIHQWPATLVQPVGSPLSLECTVEGTSNPNLYWYRQAAGRGLQLLFYSVGIGQISSEVPQNLSASRPQDRQFILSSKKLLLSDSGFYLCAWSVLAGSYNEQFFGPGTRLTVL.

This chain joins TRBV9 and TRBJ2-2; a weak D match, TRBD1 (6 bases). V was pared by 4 bases and J by 0 bases, with 16 bases between. Germline loops: CDR1 SGDLS, CDR2 YYNGEE. The CDR3 is 17 residues long. Here the CDR3 DNA reads TGTGCCAGCAGCCGATCTTTACAGGGATCGAACACCGGGGAGCTGTTTTTT. Translation: CASSRSLQGSNTGELFF.